The T cell receptor (beta chain) described here comes from a study of blood T cell repertoires in COVID-19. Study at large: Both acute and convalescent COVID-19 samples were obtained from the United States, Italy and Spain. From T cells, B-cell-depleted T cells, or PBMCs came the material, which was cDNA or gDNA.

Germline values: CDR1 LGHDT, CDR2 YNNKEL (reference sequence). Trimming left V 1 base short and J 5 bases short, with 10 bases between. The CDR3 spans 14 residues. Authors' processing steps: How many nucleated cells were present was estimated from reference gene primer amplification. Measured with immunoSEQ multiplex PCR; TCRdb has only the in-frame clones, and not every one. V, J and clone size reflect that table, while D and trimming were determined from the DNA. The repertoire consists of more than 100,000 clones, with around nine tenths occurring once and the leading ten covering more than 2%. The source of this sequence is a man aged 65-85 years with active COVID-19. V usage is TRBV3-1 (or the pseudogene TRBV3-2) and J usage is TRBJ2-3; D is unclear. Sequenced: peripheral blood. The CDR3 region has the DNA TGTGCCAGCAGCCAAGGCACTCGCGAAGATACGCAGTATTTT. Translation gives CASSQGTREDTQYF.